Shown below are 5 T cell receptor beta chains from a single sample sequenced in a study of shared clonotypes between healthy human individuals. The assay was immunoSEQ multiplex PCR, and TCRdb's table has in-frame clones only and misses some. The table includes 2,500,000 or so clones, 93% detected once. Material for sequencing was naive CD4+ T cells from PBMCs. Documented subset: CD45RA+ positively selected. These receptors were obtained from a man aged 18 to 35 in good health. Some clones in this sample may be carry-over from other donors' samples.

Notes on this clone: Other DNA sequences from this sample encode an identical CDR3 as well. V usage is TRBV18 and J usage is TRBJ2-2, with no clear D. Trimming left V 1 base short and J 1 base short, with 7 bases between. The CDR3 runs 15 residues. CDR1 and CDR2 (germline): KGHSH, LQKENI. The CDR3 here is CASSPRQVNTGELFF. In DNA form, the CDR3 reads TGTGCCAGCTCACCACGTCAGGTGAACACCGGGGAGCTGTTTTTT.

DNA of the CDR3: TGTGCCAGTAGTCTGGGACAGGGGAGGGCTGAAGCTTTCTTT. As protein: CASSLGQGRAEAFF. V usage is TRBV19 and J usage is TRBJ1-1; 10 bases line up with TRBD1. CDR3 size: 14 residues. In germline, CDR1 is LNHDA, CDR2 SQIVND (reference sequence). V trimming: 5 bases; J trimming: 6 bases; junction bases outside the gene matches: 6.

V gene TRBV11-2 combines with J gene TRBJ2-2; D is uncertain. This CDR3 has 15 residues. V lost 2 bases and J lost 0, with 7 bases in between. Per the germline V gene, CDR1 is SGHAT and CDR2 is FQNNGV. This CDR3 reads CASSLYGANTGELFF. Written as DNA, the CDR3 is TGTGCCAGCAGCTTATACGGTGCGAACACCGGGGAGCTGTTTTTT.

This clone occurred once. V and J are TRBV6-5 and TRBJ1-4, with no clear D. The V gene's germline CDR1 is MNHEY and CDR2 SVGAGI. Deletions cut 0 bases from V and 5 bases from J, with 10 bases between. The CDR3 length is 15 residues. CDR3 sequence (DNA): TGTGCCAGCAGTTACTCGATTAAAGGAAATGAAAAACTGTTTTTT. Amino acids: CASSYSIKGNEKLFF.

The V and J genes are TRBV11-2 and TRBJ2-7; D might be TRBD1 or TRBD2, each matching 5 bases. Trimming pared 6 bases from V and 2 bases from J, leaving 17 bases between. Germline assignment: CDR1 SGHAT and CDR2 FQNNGV. CDR3 length equals 15 residues. The CDR3 loop reads CASRQGVPGAYEQYF. The CDR3 nucleotides are TGTGCCAGCAGGCAAGGGGTTCCCGGGGCCTACGAGCAGTACTTC.